One and the same sample provided the 9 T cell receptor beta chains below, sequenced in a study of blood T cell repertoires in COVID-19. This table comes from immunoSEQ multiplex PCR, and its TCRdb copy is limited to in-frame clones, with some not included. This sample has 270,000 or so clones, with approximately 86% found just once. Sequencing was performed on PBMCs or T cells enriched from blood (not recorded which). All receptors derive from a woman aged 18-29 years who had recovered from COVID-19.

This clone was seen only a few times. This sequence joins TRBV28 and TRBJ1-2; 7 positions match TRBD1. Per germline, CDR1 MDHEN and CDR2 SYDVKM. CDR3 size: 16 residues. The J segment lost 8 bases and the V segment lost 1 base, leaving 13 bases of the junction unmatched. The CDR3 here is CASSLFDRQGQRGYTF. Here the CDR3 DNA reads TGTGCCAGCAGTTTATTTGACCGACAGGGTCAAAGGGGCTACACCTTC.

J is TRBJ1-2 and V is TRBV10-3, with 8 bases matching TRBD1. Germline CDR1 and CDR2: ENHRY and SYGVKD. This CDR3 is built from 16 residues. V shed 0 bases and J 8 bases; nucleotides not matched to a gene: 11. CDR3 residues: CAISESARGRFGGYTF. The CDR3 bases are TGTGCCATCAGTGAGTCGGCCAGGGGGCGCTTTGGGGGCTACACCTTC.

The chain combines TRBV27 with TRBJ2-7, with unresolved D. V was shortened by 1 base and J by 0 bases, with 13 bases between the two germline ends. The CDR3 consists of 16 residues. CDR1 is MNHEY, CDR2 SMNVEV, per germline (reference sequence). Here the CDR3 DNA reads TGTGCCAGCAGTTTATTTTCCCCCAGGTACTCCTACGAGCAGTACTTC. It translates to CASSLFSPRYSYEQYF.

This chain joins TRBV7-2 and TRBJ1-2, with D tentatively TRBD1 (5 bases). The germline V gene has CDR1 SGHTA and CDR2 FQGNSA. The V end was cut by 10 bases, the J end by 6 bases, with 18 bases between. The CDR3 is made up of 13 amino acids. The CDR3 reads CATSQGRGNGYTF. The CDR3 DNA reads TGTGCCACCTCCCAGGGAAGGGGTAATGGCTACACCTTC.

The V gene is TRBV19, the J gene TRBJ2-2; D is unresolved. CDR3 length: 13 residues. CDR1 is LNHDA and CDR2 is SQIVND in the germline V gene (reference sequence). Between the trimmed V and J ends, which lost 3 bases and 8 bases, there was a span of 10 bases. Here the CDR3 reads CASSITSSGELFF. CDR3 nucleotide sequence: TGTGCCAGTAGTATTACGAGTTCTGGGGAGCTGTTTTTT.

V gene TRBV25-1 combines with J gene TRBJ2-4, with D possibly TRBD1 on 6 matching bases. CDR3 length equals 14 residues. Germline V gene sequence: CDR1 MGHDK, CDR2 SYGVNS. Trimming removed 6 bases from V and 2 bases from J, with 11 bases in between. CDR3 nucleotide sequence: TGTGCCAGCAGCCGTGGGACATCCAAAAACATTCAGTACTTC. Protein product: CASSRGTSKNIQYF.

V usage is TRBV24-1 and J usage is TRBJ1-1, with a tentative D call TRBD1 (6 bases). CDR1 is KGHDR and CDR2 is SFDVKD in the germline V gene. The V end lost 3 bases, the J end lost 4 bases, and 17 bases lay between the germline ends. This CDR3 is built from 16 residues. DNA for the CDR3: TGTGCCACCAGTGATAGGACAGTTTTTGGGGGCACTGAAGCTTTCTTT. Its protein is CATSDRTVFGGTEAFF.

The V and J genes are TRBV9 and TRBJ1-4, with 11 bases fitting TRBD1. Germline V gives CDR1 SGDLS, CDR2 YYNGEE. J gave up 0 bases and V 3 bases, and 1 base lay outside the gene matches. There are 16 residues in the CDR3. The CDR3 is CASSAGQGATNEKLFF. As DNA, the CDR3 is TGTGCCAGCAGCGCGGGACAGGGGGCAACTAATGAAAAACTGTTTTTT.

J is TRBJ1-5 and V is TRBV5-1, with a weak D call TRBD1 (5 bases). In germline, CDR1 is SGHRS, CDR2 YFSETQ. V was shortened by 4 bases and J by 2 bases, with 13 bases between the two germline ends. The CDR3 is made up of 15 amino acids. The CDR3: CASSPDQGGNQPQHF. CDR3 in DNA: TGCGCCAGCAGCCCGGACCAAGGGGGCAATCAGCCCCAGCATTTT.